This TCR beta chain comes out of a study of cytomegalovirus exposure and HLA in healthy donors. The germline V gene has CDR1 MDHEN and CDR2 SYDVKM. This CDR3 has 15 residues. With 60 Vbeta and 13 Jbeta primers, the PCR was carried out. Using immunoSEQ multiplex PCR, the repertoire was profiled, and TCRdb retains in-frame clones only, with some absent. The sample has about 150,000 clones; 55% to 75% are singletons. Points on this clone: One junction end disagrees with the germline gene, perhaps due to a read error.

J is TRBJ1-4 and V is TRBV28, with D perhaps matching TRBD1 (5 bases). Sequences were obtained from PBMCs. This receptor was obtained from a woman between 55 and 75 years old in good health and CMV-seropositive. The CDR3 is CASSGTGASKEKLFF. The CDR3 DNA reads as TGTGCCAGCAGTGGAACAGGCGCCTCTAAGGAAAAACTGTTTTTT.